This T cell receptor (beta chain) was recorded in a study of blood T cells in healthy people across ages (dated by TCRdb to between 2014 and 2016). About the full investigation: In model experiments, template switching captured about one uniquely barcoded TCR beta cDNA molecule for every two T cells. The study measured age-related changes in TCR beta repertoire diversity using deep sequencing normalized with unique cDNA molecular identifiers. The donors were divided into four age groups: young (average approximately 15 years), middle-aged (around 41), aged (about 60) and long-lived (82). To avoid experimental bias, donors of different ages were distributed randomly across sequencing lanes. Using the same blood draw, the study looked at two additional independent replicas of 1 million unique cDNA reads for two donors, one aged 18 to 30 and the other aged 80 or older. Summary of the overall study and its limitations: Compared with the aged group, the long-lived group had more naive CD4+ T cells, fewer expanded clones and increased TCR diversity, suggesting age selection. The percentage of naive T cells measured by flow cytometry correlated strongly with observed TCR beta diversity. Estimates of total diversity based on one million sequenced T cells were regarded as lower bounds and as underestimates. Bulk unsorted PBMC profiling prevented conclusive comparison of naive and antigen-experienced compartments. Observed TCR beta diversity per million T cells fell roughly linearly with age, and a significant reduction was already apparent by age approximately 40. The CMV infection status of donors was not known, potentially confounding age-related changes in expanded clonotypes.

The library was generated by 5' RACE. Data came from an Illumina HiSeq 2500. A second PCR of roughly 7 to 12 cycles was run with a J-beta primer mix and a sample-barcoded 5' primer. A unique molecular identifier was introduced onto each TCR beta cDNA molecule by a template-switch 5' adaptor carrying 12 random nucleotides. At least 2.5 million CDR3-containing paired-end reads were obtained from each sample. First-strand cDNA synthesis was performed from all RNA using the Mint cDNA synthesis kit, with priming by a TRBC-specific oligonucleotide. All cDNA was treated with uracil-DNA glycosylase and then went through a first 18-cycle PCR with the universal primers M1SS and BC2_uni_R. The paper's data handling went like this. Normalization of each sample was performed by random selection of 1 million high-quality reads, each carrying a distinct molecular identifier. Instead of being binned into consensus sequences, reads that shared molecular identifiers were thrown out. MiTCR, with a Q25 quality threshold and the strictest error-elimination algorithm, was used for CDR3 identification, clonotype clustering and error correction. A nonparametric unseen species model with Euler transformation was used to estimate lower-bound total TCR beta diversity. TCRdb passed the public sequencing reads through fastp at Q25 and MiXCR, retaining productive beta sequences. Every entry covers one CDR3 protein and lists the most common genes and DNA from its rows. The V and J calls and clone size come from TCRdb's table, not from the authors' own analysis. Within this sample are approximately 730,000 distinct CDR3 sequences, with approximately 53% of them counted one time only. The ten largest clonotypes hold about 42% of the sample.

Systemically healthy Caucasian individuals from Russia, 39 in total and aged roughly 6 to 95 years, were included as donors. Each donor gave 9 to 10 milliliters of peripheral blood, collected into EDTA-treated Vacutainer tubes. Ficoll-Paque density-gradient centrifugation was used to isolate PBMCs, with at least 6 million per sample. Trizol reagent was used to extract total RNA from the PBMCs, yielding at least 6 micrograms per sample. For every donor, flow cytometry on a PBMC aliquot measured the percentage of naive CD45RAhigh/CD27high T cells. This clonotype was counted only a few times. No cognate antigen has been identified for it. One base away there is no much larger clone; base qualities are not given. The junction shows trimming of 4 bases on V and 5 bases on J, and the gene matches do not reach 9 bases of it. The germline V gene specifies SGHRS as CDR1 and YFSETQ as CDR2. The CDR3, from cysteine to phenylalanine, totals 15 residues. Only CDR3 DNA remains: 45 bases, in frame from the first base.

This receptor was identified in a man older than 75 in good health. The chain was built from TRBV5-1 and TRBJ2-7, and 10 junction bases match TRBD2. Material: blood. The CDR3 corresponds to CASSPRASGRHEQYF. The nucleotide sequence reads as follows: TGCGCCAGCAGCCCGAGGGCTAGCGGGAGACACGAGCAGTACTTC.